Each of the 7 T cell receptor beta chains below was sequenced from the same sample in a study of control samples from healthy donors and cancer patients. Profiled with immunoSEQ multiplex PCR; TCRdb holds only in-frame clones, not every one. The top ten hold 2.8% of the sample, which has approximately 49,000 clones, around 85% seen once. Sequenced material: PBMCs. Source of these receptors: a woman aged 50 to 60 with lung cancer.

This chain joins TRBV4-2 and TRBJ1-1; no clear D gene. This CDR3 has 13 residues. V lost 3 bases, J lost 2 bases, and 7 bases lay in between. From germline, CDR1 is LGHNA and CDR2 YNFKEQ. The CDR3 DNA reads as TGTGCCAGCAGCCACGATTTTAACACTGAAGCTTTCTTT. This translates into CASSHDFNTEAFF.

The chain carries TRBV11-2 and TRBJ1-1; D is uncertain. The CDR3 spans 13 residues. From germline, CDR1 is SGHAT and CDR2 FQNNGV. The V end was cut by 0 bases, the J end by 3 bases, with 5 bases between. CDR3 DNA: TGTGCCAGCAGCTTAGACAGCGACACTGAAGCTTTCTTT. It codes for CASSLDSDTEAFF.

V usage is TRBV19 and J usage is TRBJ1-1; D not resolved. Germline V lookup: CDR1 LNHDA, CDR2 SQIVND (reference sequence). With 6 bases removed from V and 2 bases from J, the gap between germline ends came to 10 bases. CDR3 length equals 13 residues. CDR3 amino acids: CASRGLVNTEAFF. The CDR3 nucleotides read TGTGCCAGTAGAGGACTCGTAAACACTGAAGCTTTCTTT.

The chain uses TRBV28 and TRBJ1-2; 7 bases agree with TRBD1. CDR1 is MDHEN and CDR2 is SYDVKM in the germline V gene. The CDR3 covers 16 residues. With 3 bases clipped from V and 4 bases from J, the junction kept 11 bases outside the gene matches. CDR3 sequence (DNA): TGTGCCAGCAGTTTCTTAGGGACAGAGTGGGGCTATGGCTACACCTTC. Translated: CASSFLGTEWGYGYTF.

J is TRBJ2-7 and V is TRBV9; 7 nucleotides line up with TRBD2. Trimming cost V 0 bases and J 2 bases; bases outside gene matches: 5. This CDR3 has 15 residues. Germline V gene lookup returns CDR1 SGDLS and CDR2 YYNGEE. The CDR3 spells CASSVAGGGTYEQYF. The CDR3, as DNA: TGTGCCAGCAGCGTAGCGGGCGGGGGAACCTACGAGCAGTACTTC.

The CDR3 DNA sequence: TGTGCCAGCAGCTTAGCGGGAGCCTACGAGCAGTACTTC. This translates into CASSLAGAYEQYF. The chain employs TRBV7-9 and TRBJ2-7, with D possibly matching TRBD2 (5 bases). The ends were cut back, 0 bases at V and 2 bases at J, with 5 bases in the middle. CDR3 length: 13 amino acids. From germline, CDR1 is SEHNR and CDR2 FQNEAQ (reference sequence).

This chain links TRBV25-1 with TRBJ1-1; 7 bases fit TRBD1. J lost 2 bases, V lost 2 bases, and 2 bases had no gene match. This CDR3 comprises 14 residues. Germline CDR1 reads MGHDK; CDR2 reads SYGVNS. The CDR3 DNA reads TGTGCCAGCAGTGAAAGGGGGCTTAACACTGAAGCTTTCTTT. This sequence encodes CASSERGLNTEAFF.